This record concerns one T cell receptor (beta chain) sequence. Its recognized antigen is unknown. The record has no base qualities; no much larger clone is one base away. TCRbeta CDR3 regions were amplified from genomic DNA by means of the immunoSEQ Assay, a bias-controlled multiplex PCR. The study's processing was this. The number of nucleated cells in each sample was estimated by amplification of reference gene primers within the assay. To quantify the absolute abundance of each unique TCRbeta CDR3 rearrangement, sequence reads were collapsed and filtered. For each sample, productive Simpson clonality was calculated as the square root of Simpson's diversity index across productive rearrangements. The immuneACCESS repertoire file appears here via TCRdb, limited to in-frame rearrangements. These files lack a portion of the clones; in checked studies, under half of the deficit traces to unresolved V genes, and the cause of the others is not known. For V, J and clone size, that table is used; D and trimming come from the DNA. This sample holds about 220,000 clones; about nine tenths were observed only once. The ten largest account for 3% to 4.5% of the sample.

CDR3 length: 17 amino acids, cysteine to phenylalanine. Only CDR3 DNA remains: 51 bases, in frame from the first base. Trimming at the junction amounts to 7 bases on V and 4 bases on J, and the germline ends lie 25 bases apart. From the germline V gene (reference sequence), CDR1 is MNHEY and CDR2 is SMNVEV. This entry comes from a study of blood T cell repertoires in COVID-19 (TCRdb year 2020). Regarding the complete study: Samples covering the acute and convalescent phases of COVID-19 were provided by collaborators in the United States, Italy and Spain. The prospective study material was composed of cDNA or gDNA derived from T cells, B-cell-depleted T cells, or PBMCs. The repertoires were released in a freely available public database intended as a resource for research on the immune response to SARS-CoV-2. Samples came from the ongoing ImmuneRACE study (first 160 participants) plus 1,254 subjects from 6 global collaborators. Sample metadata almost always included a de-identified subject ID, COVID-19 status, age in years and sex. Deeply sampled blood TCRbeta repertoires from subjects exposed to, actively infected with, or recovered from COVID-19 were included in the dataset. Where available, HLA class I and class II types were taken from metadata supplied by the sample provider and were not determined by assay-based typing. General conclusions and limits of the study: The quantity of clinical and demographic metadata differed by source and by participant and was supplied without curation.

Participants in the prospective study were aged roughly 18 to 100 years, lived in approximately 26 United States geographic areas, and enrolled through a virtual design. In the prospective study, cohorts were assigned on the basis of participant-reported clinical history obtained from a screening survey and a study questionnaire. In the prospective study, mobile phlebotomists collected whole blood, serum and a nasopharyngeal or oropharyngeal swab from each participant. Participants in the prospective study had the option to provide additional blood draws and questionnaires over an approximately 2-month period. Blood samples from the prospective study were shipped frozen or at room temperature prior to DNA extraction.

The chain links TRBV27 with TRBJ1-1; the best D guess is TRBD1, with 5 bases matching. The sequence derives from a woman aged 40 to 50 with acute COVID-19. The sequencing sample was made of PBMCs or T cells enriched from blood (not recorded which). The bases are TGTGCCAGCACCTCTCCATGGGACGGGGGTTTTGGCACTGAAGCTTTCTTT. This yields the protein CASTSPWDGGFGTEAFF.